One sample yielded the 30 T cell receptor beta chains listed below, sequenced in a study of blood T cell repertoires in COVID-19. Using immunoSEQ multiplex PCR, the repertoire was profiled, and TCRdb retains in-frame clones only, with some absent. This table has about 220,000 clones, roughly 85% appearing once. The sample taken for sequencing was peripheral blood. These receptors came from a woman aged 70 to 79 with COVID-19, enrolled during active disease.

As for this clone: This specimen includes other DNA sequences encoding the same CDR3. The V call is TRBV12-5, the J call TRBJ1-5, with TRBD1 identical over 7 bases. This CDR3 has 14 residues. V lost 6 bases to trimming and J lost 4 bases; unmatched junction nucleotides: 6. Germline loops: CDR1 LGHNT, CDR2 FRNRAP. The CDR3 region has the DNA TGTGCTAGTGGACGGGACAGAAATAATCAGCCCCAGCATTTT. Amino acids: CASGRDRNNQPQHF.

This sequence joins TRBV7-2 and TRBJ1-2; D is undetermined. The CDR3 is 15 amino acids. The V and J ends lost 4 bases and 7 bases respectively, with 19 bases between them. Per the germline V gene, CDR1 is SGHTA and CDR2 is FQGNSA. This CDR3 is CASSSRQLDWSGYTF. The DNA for the CDR3 is TGTGCCAGCAGCTCTAGGCAGCTAGATTGGAGTGGCTACACCTTC.

The chain is built from TRBV15 and TRBJ1-3, with 8 bases fitting TRBD1. V lost 0 bases to trimming and J lost 2 bases; unmatched junction nucleotides: 15. The CDR3 is 20 amino acids. Germline V gene data show CDR1 as LNHNV and CDR2 as YYDKDF (reference sequence). This CDR3 reads CATSRDRLRQGSNAGNTIYF. In DNA form, the CDR3 reads TGTGCCACCAGCAGAGATAGATTGAGACAGGGGAGCAACGCTGGAAACACCATATATTTT.

The chain links TRBV5-1 to TRBJ1-4; D may be TRBD1 (5 bases). Trimming removed 3 bases at V and 0 bases at J, with 12 bases between. The germline V gene encodes CDR1 SGHRS and CDR2 YFSETQ. This CDR3 spans 16 amino acids. The chain's CDR3 is CASSSTGGATNEKLFF. The CDR3 nucleotides read TGCGCCAGCAGCTCCACGGGGGGAGCAACTAATGAAAAACTGTTTTTT.

The chain combines TRBV29-1 with TRBJ2-5; 9 bases are shared with TRBD1. Germline V gives CDR1 SQVTM, CDR2 ANQGSEA. This CDR3 region has 15 residues. Germline trimming cut 6 bases from V and 2 bases from J; bases unmatched to any gene: 10. The CDR3 DNA reads TGCAGCGTGAGGGGGGACAGGGCAAGACAAGAGACCCAGTACTTC. Translating gives CSVRGDRARQETQYF.

The V and J genes are TRBV7-3 and TRBJ2-7; 9 nucleotides align to TRBD1. This CDR3 is 15 amino acids long. Germline V gene lookup returns CDR1 SGHTA and CDR2 FQGTGA. V trimming: 4 bases; J trimming: 6 bases; junction bases outside the gene matches: 10. The CDR3 DNA is TGTGCCAGCAGCTGGGGACAGGGAATATCATCCGAGCAGTACTTC. Its translation: CASSWGQGISSEQYF.

The chain couples TRBV7-3 to TRBJ2-3; 13 bases align to TRBD2. The V gene's germline CDR1 is SGHTA and CDR2 FQGTGA. The length of the CDR3 is 15 residues. V shed 5 bases and J 5 bases; nucleotides not matched to a gene: 4. This chain's CDR3 is CASSKGLAGLDTQYF. Here the CDR3 DNA reads TGTGCCAGCAGCAAGGGACTAGCGGGATTAGATACGCAGTATTTT.

The chain joins TRBV10-3 to TRBJ1-1; D possibly corresponds to TRBD1 (6 bases). Per the germline V gene, CDR1 is ENHRY and CDR2 is SYGVKD. The length of the CDR3 is 13 residues. Between the trimmed V and J ends, which lost 5 bases and 7 bases, there was a span of 14 bases. Here the CDR3 reads CAISRQENYEAFF. Written as DNA, the CDR3 is TGTGCCATCAGTAGACAGGAAAACTATGAAGCTTTCTTT.

This sequence joins TRBV3-1 (or the pseudogene TRBV3-2) and TRBJ2-7, with D unclear. V was pared by 4 bases and J by 1 base, with 17 bases between. The CDR3 runs 16 residues. The germline V gene encodes CDR1 LGHDT and CDR2 YNNKEL (reference sequence). The DNA of the CDR3 is TGTGCCAGCAGCCCTAGAATCGTGCCAAATTCCTACGAGCAGTACTTC. Its protein is CASSPRIVPNSYEQYF.

This chain connects TRBV14 to TRBJ1-5, with 10 bases identical to TRBD1. CDR3 length: 19 residues. Germline V lookup: CDR1 SGHDN, CDR2 FVKESK. J gave up 7 bases and V 4 bases, and 19 bases lay outside the gene matches. The CDR3 DNA sequence: TGTGCCAGCAGCCTAAGAAAGGACAGGGGGATCTTCGGAGGACAGCCCCAGCATTTT. Translated, it gives CASSLRKDRGIFGGQPQHF.

The V and J genes are TRBV7-9 and TRBJ1-2, with a tentative D call TRBD1 (6 bases). With 7 bases removed from V and 0 bases from J, the gap between germline ends came to 15 bases. Germline V gives CDR1 SEHNR, CDR2 FQNEAQ (reference sequence). The CDR3 spans 15 residues. The CDR3 sequence is CASTLLTGPNYGYTF. The CDR3 DNA reads as TGTGCCAGCACCCTATTAACAGGGCCTAACTATGGCTACACCTTC.

This clone was detected only a few times. The rearrangement links TRBV7-2 to TRBJ2-5; TRBD1 agrees at 8 bases. Germline CDR1 SGHTA, CDR2 FQGNSA. Germline trimming cut 2 bases from V and 5 bases from J; bases unmatched to any gene: 7. The CDR3 length is 15 residues. The DNA for the CDR3 is TGTGCCAGCAGCTTACAGGGGGCCGTCGTGGAGACCCAGTACTTC. Translating it yields CASSLQGAVVETQYF.

This clone was recorded a few times. V and J are TRBV4-1 and TRBJ2-7, with 13 positions matching TRBD2. The V gene's germline CDR1 is MGHRA and CDR2 YSYEKL. This CDR3 comprises 15 residues. V trimming: 5 bases; J trimming: 6 bases; junction bases outside the gene matches: 7. The CDR3 loop reads CASSLLAGGLTEQYF. In DNA, the CDR3 is TGCGCCAGCAGCTTACTAGCGGGAGGGCTTACCGAGCAGTACTTC.

The J gene is TRBJ2-2, the V gene TRBV5-1; D is unclear. The CDR3 loop spans 14 amino acids. Trimming removed 4 bases from V and 1 base from J, with 8 bases in between. Looked up from germline, CDR1 is SGHRS and CDR2 is YFSETQ. CDR3 nucleotide sequence: TGCGCCAGCAGCACGCTCGGGAACACCGGGGAGCTGTTTTTT. Encoded protein: CASSTLGNTGELFF.

The V and J genes are TRBV29-1 and TRBJ1-2; TRBD1 matches 9 bases. Germline CDR1 reads SQVTM; CDR2 reads ANQGSEA. The trim removed 6 bases at V and 4 bases at J, leaving 9 bases unmatched. The CDR3 runs to 14 residues. The CDR3 region has the DNA TGCAGCGTCGAACAGGGGGCAATACTCTATGGCTACACCTTC. Protein product: CSVEQGAILYGYTF.

The chain uses TRBV11-3 and TRBJ2-1; TRBD1 aligns across 10 bases. Trimming took 5 bases from V and 8 from J; bases not matched to a gene: 15. Germline lookup yields CDR1 SGHNT and CDR2 YENEEA. The CDR3 loop spans 17 amino acids. CDR3 sequence: CASSHIFGTGDGDEQFF. The CDR3 DNA reads as TGTGCCAGCAGCCACATTTTTGGGACAGGGGATGGAGATGAGCAGTTCTTC.

This sequence joins TRBV29-1 and TRBJ2-7; a possible D gene is TRBD1 (6 bases). V lost 0 bases to trimming and J lost 0 bases, with 9 bases between them. The CDR3 runs to 14 residues. The V gene's germline CDR1 is SQVTM and CDR2 ANQGSEA. CDR3 in amino acids: CSVEDLDSSYEQYF. CDR3 sequence (DNA): TGCAGCGTTGAAGACCTGGACAGCTCCTACGAGCAGTACTTC.

The chain combines TRBV12-3 or TRBV12-4 with TRBJ1-1, with D perhaps matching TRBD1 (6 bases). V was clipped by 9 bases and J by 6 bases, with 17 bases between them. The CDR3 consists of 13 residues. This CDR3 reads CASTPRGQPEAFF. Written as DNA, the CDR3 is TGTGCCAGTACCCCCCGAGGACAGCCTGAAGCTTTCTTT.

The rearrangement links TRBV18 to TRBJ2-3, with TRBD2 identical over 10 bases. The CDR3 is 14 residues long. CDR1 KGHSH and CDR2 LQKENI come from the germline V gene. Losses at the gene ends were 3 bases for V and 5 bases for J; bases not matched to a gene: 2. The CDR3 nucleotides are TGTGCCAGCTCACCTAGCGGGGGGAAAGATACGCAGTATTTT. This encodes CASSPSGGKDTQYF.

This clone occurred a few times. This chain links TRBV3-1 (or the pseudogene TRBV3-2) with TRBJ2-1, with a tentative D call TRBD2 (6 bases). Trimming took 0 bases from V and 0 from J, leaving 15 bases between them. Germline loops: CDR1 LGHDT, CDR2 YNNKEL (reference sequence). The CDR3 extends over 18 amino acids. Written as DNA, the CDR3 is TGTGCCAGCAGCCAAGATTTGTCGGGAGATGTCTCCTACAATGAGCAGTTCTTC. This sequence encodes CASSQDLSGDVSYNEQFF.

This sequence joins TRBV13 and TRBJ2-1; tentatively, D is TRBD2 (5 bases). Germline V CDR1 and CDR2: PRHDT, FYEKMQ (reference sequence). V lost 3 bases and J 0 bases, leaving 15 bases between the germline ends. The CDR3 consists of 17 residues. As DNA, the CDR3 is TGTGCCAGCAGCTTTACCCTAGCAGACCGCTCCTACAATGAGCAGTTCTTC. Translated: CASSFTLADRSYNEQFF.

The CDR3 sequence: CATSVGRATGELFF. CDR3 DNA sequence: TGTGCCACCAGTGTCGGTAGAGCCACCGGGGAGCTGTTTTTT. The chain is built from TRBV24-1 and TRBJ2-2; D unclear. The V end was cut by 5 bases, the J end by 4 bases, with 10 bases between. The CDR3 is 14 residues long. Germline CDR1 KGHDR, CDR2 SFDVKD.

This chain joins TRBV14 and TRBJ2-4, with 9 bases that match TRBD1. The germline CDR1 and CDR2 sequences are SGHDN and FVKESK. The CDR3 is made up of 16 amino acids. Losses at the gene ends were 5 bases for V and 1 base for J; bases not matched to a gene: 6. This CDR3 reads CASSADRGLAKNIQYF. CDR3 in DNA: TGTGCCAGCAGCGCGGACAGGGGTCTGGCCAAAAACATTCAGTACTTC.

This chain connects TRBV27 to TRBJ2-7; TRBD2 matches at 11 bases. This CDR3 is 20 amino acids long. Losses at the gene ends were 5 bases for V and 1 base for J; bases not matched to a gene: 19. The germline V gene has CDR1 MNHEY and CDR2 SMNVEV (reference sequence). The CDR3 DNA follows: TGTGCCAGCAGTAGATCCCCACCGACTGCGGCTAGCGGGGGGTCCTACGAGCAGTACTTC. It encodes CASSRSPPTAASGGSYEQYF.

The chain combines TRBV2 with TRBJ1-1; possibly TRBD1 for D (6 bases). Per germline, CDR1 SNHLY and CDR2 FYNNEI. This CDR3 comprises 15 residues. V dropped 4 bases and J dropped 3 bases, with 15 bases sitting between them. CDR3 protein: CASSGRTEGDTEAFF. The CDR3 region has the DNA TGTGCCAGCAGTGGAAGGACAGAAGGGGACACTGAAGCTTTCTTT.

J is TRBJ1-1 and V is TRBV10-3, with D uncertain. In germline, CDR1 is ENHRY, CDR2 SYGVKD. Trimming took 4 bases from V and 3 from J, leaving 12 bases between them. The CDR3 is 14 residues long. The CDR3 DNA sequence: TGTGCCATCAGTGCGGCGGGCCGAGACACTGAAGCTTTCTTT. This sequence encodes CAISAAGRDTEAFF.

V and J are TRBV10-3 and TRBJ1-2; D gene ambiguous. The CDR3 is 16 amino acids. CDR1 is ENHRY, CDR2 SYGVKD, per germline. Trimming shortened V by 2 bases and J by 1 base, and 14 bases separated the two germline ends. The CDR3 region is CAISEREASLNYGYTF. The CDR3 region has the DNA TGTGCCATCAGTGAGAGGGAGGCCAGTCTTAACTATGGCTACACCTTC.

The chain combines TRBV2 with TRBJ1-1; D call uncertain. The CDR3 spans 13 residues. Looked up from germline, CDR1 is SNHLY and CDR2 is FYNNEI. The V gene lost 4 bases and the J gene lost 7 bases, with 13 bases spanning the gap. CDR3 residues: CASSGAQMSEAFF. The CDR3 nucleotides read TGTGCCAGCAGTGGGGCCCAGATGAGTGAAGCTTTCTTT.

This clone was counted between two and nine times. V gene TRBV14 combines with J gene TRBJ1-2; 8 bases are shared with TRBD1. The CDR3 runs to 15 residues. Trimming at V came to 2 bases and at J to 7 bases, leaving 9 bases not matched to a gene. Germline CDR1 and CDR2: SGHDN and FVKESK. The CDR3 loop is CASSQLAGQGFGYTF. CDR3 DNA: TGTGCCAGCAGCCAACTTGCCGGACAGGGCTTTGGCTACACCTTC.

Only one count was recorded for this clone. The chain carries TRBV2 and TRBJ2-5; tentatively, D is TRBD1 (5 bases). V was shortened by 6 bases and J by 3 bases, with 14 bases between the two germline ends. Germline loops: CDR1 SNHLY, CDR2 FYNNEI. The CDR3 extends over 14 amino acids. The CDR3 sequence is CASRAQGSKETQYF. CDR3 coding DNA: TGTGCCAGCAGGGCGCAGGGTTCGAAAGAGACCCAGTACTTC. The entire variable domain, with the rest obtained from reference TRBV2 and TRBJ2-5, is as follows: EPEVTQTPSHQVTQMGQEVILRCVPISNHLYFYWYRQILGQKVEFLVSFYNNEISEKSEIFDDQFSVERPDGSNFTLKIRSTKLEDSAMYFCASRAQGSKETQYFGPGTRLLVL.